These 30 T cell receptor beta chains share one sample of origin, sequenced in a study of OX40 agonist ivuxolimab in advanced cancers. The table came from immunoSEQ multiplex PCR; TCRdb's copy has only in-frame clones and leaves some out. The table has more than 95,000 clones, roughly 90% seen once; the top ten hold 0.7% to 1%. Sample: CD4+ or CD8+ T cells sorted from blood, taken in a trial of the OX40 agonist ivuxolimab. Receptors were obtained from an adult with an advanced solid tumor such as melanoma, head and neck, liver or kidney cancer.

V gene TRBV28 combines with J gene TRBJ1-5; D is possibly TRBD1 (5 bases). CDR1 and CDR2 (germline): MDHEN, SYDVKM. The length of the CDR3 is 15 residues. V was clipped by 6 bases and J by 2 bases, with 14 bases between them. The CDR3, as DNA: TGTGCCAGCAGCCTGCCCCTGACAGGCAATCAGCCCCAGCATTTT. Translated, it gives CASSLPLTGNQPQHF.

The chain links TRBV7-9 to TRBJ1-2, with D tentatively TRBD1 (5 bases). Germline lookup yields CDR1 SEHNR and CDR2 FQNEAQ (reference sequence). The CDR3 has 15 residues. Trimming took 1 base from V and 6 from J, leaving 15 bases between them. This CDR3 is CASSLDVGASHGYTF. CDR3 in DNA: TGTGCCAGCAGCTTAGACGTTGGGGCGTCCCATGGCTACACCTTC.

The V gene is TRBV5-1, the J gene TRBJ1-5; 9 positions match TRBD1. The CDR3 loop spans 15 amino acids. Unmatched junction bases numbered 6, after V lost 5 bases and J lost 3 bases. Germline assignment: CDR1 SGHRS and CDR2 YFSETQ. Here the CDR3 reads CASSLQGADNQPQHF. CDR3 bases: TGCGCCAGCAGTTTACAGGGGGCGGACAATCAGCCCCAGCATTTT.

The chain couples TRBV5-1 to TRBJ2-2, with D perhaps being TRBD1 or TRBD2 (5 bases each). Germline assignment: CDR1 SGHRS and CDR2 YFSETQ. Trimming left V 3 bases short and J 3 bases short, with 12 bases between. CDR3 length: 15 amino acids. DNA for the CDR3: TGCGCCAGCAGCTCCGGGACCTTGGACACCGGGGAGCTGTTTTTT. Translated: CASSSGTLDTGELFF.

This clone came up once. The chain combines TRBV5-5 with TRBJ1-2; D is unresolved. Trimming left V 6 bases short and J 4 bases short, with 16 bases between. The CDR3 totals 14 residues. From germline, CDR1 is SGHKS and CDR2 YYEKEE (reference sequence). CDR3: CASTTQRQTYGYTF. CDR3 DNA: TGTGCCAGCACCACACAGAGGCAGACCTATGGCTACACCTTC.

Here the CDR3 DNA reads TGTGCCAGCAGCTTAATGGCGGTTGACAGGGGGAACATTCAGTACTTC. Residues: CASSLMAVDRGNIQYF. The chain employs TRBV7-3 and TRBJ2-4; 9 positions agree with TRBD1. The V gene's germline CDR1 is SGHTA and CDR2 FQGTGA. J lost 7 bases, V lost 1 base, and 8 bases had no gene match. This CDR3 region has 16 residues.

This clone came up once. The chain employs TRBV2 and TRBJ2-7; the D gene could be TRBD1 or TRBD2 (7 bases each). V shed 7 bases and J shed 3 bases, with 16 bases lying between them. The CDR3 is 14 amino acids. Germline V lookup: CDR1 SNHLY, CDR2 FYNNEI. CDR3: CASNRQGGGYEQYF. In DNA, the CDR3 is TGTGCCAGCAATCGACAGGGAGGGGGCTACGAGCAGTACTTC. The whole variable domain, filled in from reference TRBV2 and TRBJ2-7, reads EPEVTQTPSHQVTQMGQEVILRCVPISNHLYFYWYRQILGQKVEFLVSFYNNEISEKSEIFDDQFSVERPDGSNFTLKIRSTKLEDSAMYFCASNRQGGGYEQYFGPGTRLTVT.

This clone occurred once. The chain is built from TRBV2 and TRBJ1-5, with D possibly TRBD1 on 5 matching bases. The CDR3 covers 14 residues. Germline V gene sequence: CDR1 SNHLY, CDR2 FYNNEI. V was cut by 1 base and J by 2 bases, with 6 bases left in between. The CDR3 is CASSEGGGNQPQHF. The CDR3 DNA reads TGTGCCAGCAGTGAAGGGGGGGGCAATCAGCCCCAGCATTTT.

The CDR3 here is CASRLQGVGRNTQYF. The CDR3, as DNA: TGTGCCAGCAGACTGCAGGGGGTCGGGAGAAATACGCAGTATTTT. This sequence joins TRBV28 and TRBJ2-3, with D maybe TRBD1 (7 bases). The ends were cut back, 6 bases at V and 7 bases at J, with 20 bases in the middle. CDR1 and CDR2 from the germline V gene are MDHEN and SYDVKM. The CDR3 sequence is 15 residues long.

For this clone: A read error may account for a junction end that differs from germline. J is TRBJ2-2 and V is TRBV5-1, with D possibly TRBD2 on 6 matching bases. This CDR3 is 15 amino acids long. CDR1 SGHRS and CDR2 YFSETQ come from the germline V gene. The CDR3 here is CATSLGRENTGELFF. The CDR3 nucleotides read TGCGCCACCAGCCTAGGGCGGGAGAACACCGGGGAGCTGTTTTTT.

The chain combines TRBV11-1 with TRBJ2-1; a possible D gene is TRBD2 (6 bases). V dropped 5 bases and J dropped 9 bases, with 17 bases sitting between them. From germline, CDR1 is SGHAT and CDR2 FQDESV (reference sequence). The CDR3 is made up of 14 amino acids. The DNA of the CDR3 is TGTGCCAGCAGCCCCCGTTTCGGGGAGGCTGAGCAGTTCTTC. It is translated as CASSPRFGEAEQFF.

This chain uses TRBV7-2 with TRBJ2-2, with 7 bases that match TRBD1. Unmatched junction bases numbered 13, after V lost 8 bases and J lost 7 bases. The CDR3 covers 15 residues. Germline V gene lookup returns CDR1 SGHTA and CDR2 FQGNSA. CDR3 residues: CASCSTRGRFGELFF. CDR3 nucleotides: TGTGCCAGCTGCTCGACAAGGGGGCGGTTCGGGGAGCTGTTTTTT.

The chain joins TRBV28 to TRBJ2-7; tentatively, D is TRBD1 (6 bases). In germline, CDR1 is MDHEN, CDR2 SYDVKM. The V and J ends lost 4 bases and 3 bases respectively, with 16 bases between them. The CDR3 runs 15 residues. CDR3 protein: CASSSAGQHLYEQYF. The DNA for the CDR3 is TGTGCCAGCAGTTCAGCCGGACAGCATCTCTACGAGCAGTACTTC.

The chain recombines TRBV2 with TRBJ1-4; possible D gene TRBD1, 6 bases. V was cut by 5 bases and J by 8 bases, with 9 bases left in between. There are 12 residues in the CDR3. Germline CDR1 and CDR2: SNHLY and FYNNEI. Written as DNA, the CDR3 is TGTGCCAGCAGTAAAGGGGGGGAAAAACTGTTTTTT. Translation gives CASSKGGEKLFF.

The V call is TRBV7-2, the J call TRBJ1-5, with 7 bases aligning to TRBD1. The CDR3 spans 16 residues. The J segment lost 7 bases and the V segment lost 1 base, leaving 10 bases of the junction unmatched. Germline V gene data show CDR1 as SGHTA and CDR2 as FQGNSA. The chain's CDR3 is CASSLGRDREGQPQHF. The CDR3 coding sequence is TGTGCCAGCAGCTTAGGCCGAGACAGGGAGGGCCAGCCCCAGCATTTT.

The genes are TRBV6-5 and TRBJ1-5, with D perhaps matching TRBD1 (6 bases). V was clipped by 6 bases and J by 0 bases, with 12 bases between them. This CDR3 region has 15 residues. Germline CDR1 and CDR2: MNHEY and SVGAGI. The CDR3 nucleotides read TGTGCCAGCAGGGACAGTAGATCTAGCAATCAGCCCCAGCATTTT. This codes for CASRDSRSSNQPQHF.

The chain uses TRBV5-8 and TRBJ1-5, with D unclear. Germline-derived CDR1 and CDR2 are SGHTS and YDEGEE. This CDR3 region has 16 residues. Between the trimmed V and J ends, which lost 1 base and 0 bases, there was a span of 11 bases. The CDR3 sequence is CASSLLIINSNQPQHF. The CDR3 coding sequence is TGTGCCAGCAGCTTGTTAATCATTAATAGCAATCAGCCCCAGCATTTT.

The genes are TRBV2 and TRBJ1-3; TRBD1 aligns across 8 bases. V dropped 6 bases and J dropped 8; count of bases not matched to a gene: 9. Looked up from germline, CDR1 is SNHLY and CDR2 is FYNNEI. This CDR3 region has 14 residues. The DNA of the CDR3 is TGTGCCAGCAGGGACAGGGTATCAAGAGACACCATATATTTT. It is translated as CASRDRVSRDTIYF. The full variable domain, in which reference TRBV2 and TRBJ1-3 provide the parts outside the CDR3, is EPEVTQTPSHQVTQMGQEVILRCVPISNHLYFYWYRQILGQKVEFLVSFYNNEISEKSEIFDDQFSVERPDGSNFTLKIRSTKLEDSAMYFCASRDRVSRDTIYFGEGSWLTVV.

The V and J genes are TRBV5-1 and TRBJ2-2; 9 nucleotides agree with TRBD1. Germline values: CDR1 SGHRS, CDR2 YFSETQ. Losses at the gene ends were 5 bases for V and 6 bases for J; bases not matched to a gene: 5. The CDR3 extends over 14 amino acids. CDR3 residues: CASRWTGAAGELFF. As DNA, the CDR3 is TGCGCCAGCAGGTGGACAGGGGCGGCCGGGGAGCTGTTTTTT.

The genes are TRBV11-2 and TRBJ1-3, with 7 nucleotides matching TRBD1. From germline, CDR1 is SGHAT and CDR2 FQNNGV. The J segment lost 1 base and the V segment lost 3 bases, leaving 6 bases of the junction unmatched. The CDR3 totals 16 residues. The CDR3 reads CASSFWDSSSGNTIYF. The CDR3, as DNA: TGTGCCAGCAGCTTTTGGGACAGTAGTTCTGGAAACACCATATATTTT.

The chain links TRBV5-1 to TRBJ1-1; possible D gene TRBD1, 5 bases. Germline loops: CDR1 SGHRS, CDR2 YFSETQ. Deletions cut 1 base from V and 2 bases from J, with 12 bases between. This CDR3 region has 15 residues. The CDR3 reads CASSLLPGYNTEAFF. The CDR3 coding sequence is TGCGCCAGCAGCTTGCTTCCAGGGTACAACACTGAAGCTTTCTTT.

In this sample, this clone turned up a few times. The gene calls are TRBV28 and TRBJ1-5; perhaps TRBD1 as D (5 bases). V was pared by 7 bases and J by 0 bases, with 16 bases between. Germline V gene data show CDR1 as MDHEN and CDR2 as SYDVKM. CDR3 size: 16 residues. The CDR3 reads CASTRGGVYSNQPQHF. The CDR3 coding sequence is TGTGCCAGCACCCGAGGAGGGGTATATAGCAATCAGCCCCAGCATTTT. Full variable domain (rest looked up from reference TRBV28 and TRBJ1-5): DVKVTQSSRYLVKRTGEKVFLECVQDMDHENMFWYRQDPGLGLRLIYFSYDVKMKEKGDIPEGYSVSREKKERFSLILESASTNQTSMYLCASTRGGVYSNQPQHFGDGTRLSIL.

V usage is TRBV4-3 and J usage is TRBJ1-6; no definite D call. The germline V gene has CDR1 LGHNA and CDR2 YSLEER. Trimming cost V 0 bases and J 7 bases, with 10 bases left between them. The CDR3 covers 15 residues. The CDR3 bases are TGCGCCAGCAGCCAAGAGACCGGTAGGAATTCACCCCTCCACTTT. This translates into CASSQETGRNSPLHF.

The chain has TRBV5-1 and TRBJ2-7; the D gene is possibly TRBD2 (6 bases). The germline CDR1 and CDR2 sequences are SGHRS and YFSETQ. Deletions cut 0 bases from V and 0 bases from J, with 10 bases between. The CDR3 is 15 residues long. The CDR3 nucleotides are TGCGCCAGCAGCTTGGGGGTCGGGGGCTCCTACGAGCAGTACTTC. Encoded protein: CASSLGVGGSYEQYF.

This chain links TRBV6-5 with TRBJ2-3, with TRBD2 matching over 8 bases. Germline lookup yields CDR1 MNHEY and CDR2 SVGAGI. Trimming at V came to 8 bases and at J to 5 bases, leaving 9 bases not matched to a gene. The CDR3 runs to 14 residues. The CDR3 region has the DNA TGTGCCAGCGTCGGGAGGGAGGGTAAAGATACGCAGTATTTT. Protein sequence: CASVGREGKDTQYF.

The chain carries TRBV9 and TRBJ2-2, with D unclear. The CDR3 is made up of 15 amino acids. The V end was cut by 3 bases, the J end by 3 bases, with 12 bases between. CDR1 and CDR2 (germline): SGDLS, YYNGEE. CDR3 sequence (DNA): TGTGCCAGCAGCGCTCACGGTGGCGACACCGGGGAGCTGTTTTTT. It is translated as CASSAHGGDTGELFF.

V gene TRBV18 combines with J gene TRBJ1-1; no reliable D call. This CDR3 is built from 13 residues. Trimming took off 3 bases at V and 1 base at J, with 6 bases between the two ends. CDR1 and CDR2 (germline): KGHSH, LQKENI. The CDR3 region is CASSPGSNTEAFF. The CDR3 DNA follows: TGTGCCAGCTCACCGGGTTCGAACACTGAAGCTTTCTTT.

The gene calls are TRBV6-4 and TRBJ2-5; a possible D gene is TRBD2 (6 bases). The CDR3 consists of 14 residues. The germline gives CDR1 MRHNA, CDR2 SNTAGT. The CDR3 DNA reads TGTCCTAGACAGCAGCGGGTTTACCAAGAGACCCAGTACTTC. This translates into CPRQQRVYQETQYF.

For the CDR3, the DNA is TGTGCCAGCAGCCCGAGTTTATCCGGGGGCAGCAGAAATGGCTACACCTTC. It encodes CASSPSLSGGSRNGYTF. The chain joins TRBV5-5 to TRBJ1-2; TRBD1 is a possible D gene (6 bases). Germline CDR1 reads SGHKS; CDR2 reads YYEKEE (reference sequence). The CDR3 is made up of 17 amino acids. V dropped 4 bases and J dropped 6 bases, with 25 bases sitting between them.

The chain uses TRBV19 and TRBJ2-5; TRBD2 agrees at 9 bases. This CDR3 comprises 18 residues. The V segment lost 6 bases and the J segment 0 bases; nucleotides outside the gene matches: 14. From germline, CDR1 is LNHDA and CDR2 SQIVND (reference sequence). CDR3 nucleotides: TGTGCCAGTAGGAGGGACGGAAAGCGGGGGGCGTACCAAGAGACCCAGTACTTC. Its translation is CASRRDGKRGAYQETQYF.